This T cell receptor beta chain stems from a study of CD8+CD57+ T cells in acquired aplastic anemia. Genomic DNA, the template, was used for profiling of the TCR beta VDJ and CDR3. TCRdb reanalysed the reads using MiXCR and keeps one entry per CDR3 protein. The data hold some 200,000 distinct CDR3 sequences, with about 60% observed a single time. Patients picked for sequencing had shown CD8+CD57+ cell expansion detected by flow cytometry. The germline gives CDR1 MRHNA, CDR2 SNTAGT. The CDR3 covers 13 residues. V was trimmed by 6 bases and J by 4 bases, leaving 12 bases between them. The rearrangement joins TRBV6-4 to TRBJ1-1; D gene uncertain. This TCR derives from a human donor with aplastic anemia. Sequenced input: sorted CD4+, CD8+, or CD8+CD57+ T cells (not recorded which) from PBMCs. CDR3 sequence (DNA): TGTGCCAGCAGGAACCAGGAGAGCACTGAAGCTTTCTTT. It specifies CASRNQESTEAFF.